One and the same sample provided the 14 T cell receptor beta chains below, sequenced in a study of cytomegalovirus exposure and HLA in healthy donors. PCR amplification relied on 60 Vbeta primers (plus 13 Jbeta primers). Assay: immunoSEQ multiplex PCR; the TCRdb copy retains only in-frame clones and omits some. Seen here are around 90,000 clones, less than 70% observed once, and the top ten hold around 2%. Material for sequencing was PBMCs. The source of these receptors is a human donor in good health.

This rearrangement joins TRBV6-5 to TRBJ1-1; possible D gene TRBD1, 6 bases. CDR3 length: 11 residues. The V end was cut by 6 bases, the J end by 6 bases, with 8 bases between. Germline CDR1 reads MNHEY; CDR2 reads SVGAGI. CDR3 region: CASSRGAEAFF. The CDR3 DNA reads TGTGCCAGCAGCAGGGGAGCTGAAGCTTTCTTT.

The chain joins TRBV18 to TRBJ2-4; 7 nucleotides match TRBD1. The CDR3 extends over 16 amino acids. The germline CDR1 and CDR2 sequences are KGHSH and LQKENI. V was pared by 3 bases and J by 0 bases, with 5 bases of the junction left unmatched. CDR3 DNA: TGTGCCAGCTCACCCGGGGACAGACTAGCCAAAAACATTCAGTACTTC. Protein sequence: CASSPGDRLAKNIQYF.

The rearrangement uses TRBV5-5 and TRBJ1-4, with 8 nucleotides matching TRBD1. There are 13 residues in the CDR3. The trim removed 4 bases at V and 10 bases at J, leaving 6 bases unmatched. Germline CDR1 SGHKS, CDR2 YYEKEE (reference sequence). CDR3 protein: CASSPDRGGKLFF. The CDR3 region has the DNA TGTGCCAGCAGCCCAGACAGGGGTGGAAAACTGTTTTTT.

There are a few counts of this clone. The chain combines TRBV9 with TRBJ1-2; 8 bases are shared with TRBD1. Looked up from germline, CDR1 is SGDLS and CDR2 is YYNGEE. Trimming at V came to 2 bases and at J to 4 bases, leaving 4 bases not matched to a gene. The CDR3 sequence is 14 residues long. CDR3 bases: TGTGCCAGCAGCGTTCAGGGGGCAGTCTATGGCTACACCTTC. Translating it yields CASSVQGAVYGYTF.

The V and J genes are TRBV27 and TRBJ2-7; 9 bases are shared with TRBD2. V was pared by 3 bases and J by 0 bases, with 3 bases of the junction left unmatched. Germline-derived CDR1 and CDR2 are MNHEY and SMNVEV (reference sequence). The CDR3 has 15 residues. CDR3 coding DNA: TGTGCCAGCAGTTTGGAAGCGGGGGGCTCCTACGAGCAGTACTTC. This translates into CASSLEAGGSYEQYF.

V usage is TRBV2 and J usage is TRBJ1-1; no clear D gene. There are 14 residues in the CDR3. The V gene's germline CDR1 is SNHLY and CDR2 FYNNEI. V shed 3 bases and J shed 1 base, with 9 bases lying between them. The CDR3 region is CASSDFMRNTEAFF. CDR3 sequence (DNA): TGTGCCAGCAGTGATTTTATGAGGAACACTGAAGCTTTCTTT. The whole variable domain, filled in from reference TRBV2 and TRBJ1-1, reads EPEVTQTPSHQVTQMGQEVILRCVPISNHLYFYWYRQILGQKVEFLVSFYNNEISEKSEIFDDQFSVERPDGSNFTLKIRSTKLEDSAMYFCASSDFMRNTEAFFGQGTRLTVV.

This clone was seen more than once but under ten times. V usage is TRBV29-1 and J usage is TRBJ1-2, with D perhaps TRBD1 (5 bases). The germline V gene encodes CDR1 SQVTM and CDR2 ANQGSEA. This CDR3 has 14 amino acids. With 5 bases removed from V and 4 bases from J, the gap between germline ends came to 17 bases. CDR3 loop: CSVSGGGVGYGYTF. CDR3 coding DNA: TGCAGCGTTTCCGGGGGGGGAGTGGGCTATGGCTACACCTTC.

The chain combines TRBV30 with TRBJ1-1; D call uncertain. The CDR3 is 13 amino acids. V was trimmed by 4 bases and J by 1 base, leaving 10 bases between them. Germline CDR1 is GTSNPN and CDR2 is SVGIG (reference sequence). The DNA of the CDR3 is TGTGCCTGGAAACGAGAGAGGAACACTGAAGCTTTCTTT. This codes for CAWKRERNTEAFF.

In its sample, this clone was seen a few times. This chain joins TRBV2 and TRBJ2-1; tentative D call: TRBD1 (5 bases). There are 12 residues in the CDR3. Germline V gene lookup returns CDR1 SNHLY and CDR2 FYNNEI. The V end lost 5 bases, the J end lost 10 bases, and 12 bases lay between the germline ends. CDR3: CASSTSYREQFF. The DNA of the CDR3 is TGTGCCAGCAGTACCTCCTACAGGGAGCAGTTCTTC.

The CDR3 region is CASSTRQGRNTEAFF. CDR3 coding DNA: TGCGCCAGCAGCACTAGACAGGGCCGGAACACTGAAGCTTTCTTT. The J gene is TRBJ1-1, the V gene TRBV5-1, with 7 bases fitting TRBD1. Germline V gene sequence: CDR1 SGHRS, CDR2 YFSETQ. With V trimmed by 4 bases and J by 1 base, 7 bases remained unmatched. There are 15 residues in the CDR3.

V gene TRBV5-4 combines with J gene TRBJ2-2, with a weak D call TRBD1 (6 bases). Trimming took off 1 base at V and 5 bases at J, with 6 bases between the two ends. CDR1 and CDR2 from the germline V gene are SGHNT and YYREEE (reference sequence). The CDR3 is 13 residues long. Here the CDR3 reads CASSLQGTGELFF. The CDR3 nucleotides read TGTGCCAGCAGCTTGCAGGGGACCGGGGAGCTGTTTTTT.

The chain joins TRBV5-4 to TRBJ1-2; D remains ambiguous. Per the germline V gene, CDR1 is SGHNT and CDR2 is YYREEE (reference sequence). The CDR3 contains 16 residues. The ends were cut back, 0 bases at V and 4 bases at J, with 16 bases in the middle. In nucleotides, the CDR3 is TGTGCCAGCAGCTTGGTTAGGGCCCGGAGCGGCTATGGCTACACCTTC. Its translation: CASSLVRARSGYGYTF.

There are a few counts of this clone. The chain has TRBV19 and TRBJ2-7, with D perhaps TRBD1 (6 bases). Germline CDR1 LNHDA, CDR2 SQIVND (reference sequence). Trimming shortened V by 2 bases and J by 1 base, and 9 bases separated the two germline ends. This CDR3 contains 14 residues. The CDR3 loop is CASSIRGMSYEQYF. The CDR3 DNA reads TGTGCCAGTAGTATAAGGGGGATGTCCTACGAGCAGTACTTC.

A few counts support this clone. The rearrangement uses TRBV6-1 and TRBJ1-1; D not certain. CDR3 length equals 14 residues. The V end lost 6 bases, the J end lost 3 bases, and 14 bases lay between the germline ends. CDR1 is MNHNS and CDR2 is SASEGT in the germline V gene. CDR3 sequence: CASSLDGVDTEAFF. The DNA of the CDR3 is TGTGCCAGCAGCCTGGACGGGGTAGACACTGAAGCTTTCTTT.